The clone carrying this T cell receptor (beta chain) has a handful of counts. As yet, its antigen is unknown. The trim removed 4 bases at V and 2 bases at J, leaving 14 bases unmatched. CDR3 length equals 20 residues. Disease duration was under 3 months in the ophthalmopathy patients, who also had a Clinical Activity Score of at least 3 and a NOSPECS grade of at least 4. The data are from a study of T cells in Graves' hyperthyroidism and ophthalmopathy. Study-wide results and limits: Most thyroid clonotypes with frequency above 0.001 were detected in blood.

Researchers took RNA transcripts and amplified the TCR beta CDR3 regions from them. An initial round of RT-PCR targeting the TCR CDR3 relied on the HTBI primer set. Using its own MiXCR run on the multiplex PCR reads, TCRdb lists one record per CDR3 protein. The data show under 350,000 distinct CDR3 sequences, over 15% seen once. The sample was blood. The TCR was taken from a woman aged 60-75 years with Graves' ophthalmopathy. This sequence joins TRBV12-3 or TRBV12-4 and TRBJ2-2; 12 nucleotides agree with TRBD1. CDR3 in amino acids: CASSSEPGDRGRKNTGELFF. CDR3 bases: TGTGCCAGCAGTTCTGAACCCGGGGACAGGGGGCGAAAAAACACCGGGGAGCTGTTTTTT.